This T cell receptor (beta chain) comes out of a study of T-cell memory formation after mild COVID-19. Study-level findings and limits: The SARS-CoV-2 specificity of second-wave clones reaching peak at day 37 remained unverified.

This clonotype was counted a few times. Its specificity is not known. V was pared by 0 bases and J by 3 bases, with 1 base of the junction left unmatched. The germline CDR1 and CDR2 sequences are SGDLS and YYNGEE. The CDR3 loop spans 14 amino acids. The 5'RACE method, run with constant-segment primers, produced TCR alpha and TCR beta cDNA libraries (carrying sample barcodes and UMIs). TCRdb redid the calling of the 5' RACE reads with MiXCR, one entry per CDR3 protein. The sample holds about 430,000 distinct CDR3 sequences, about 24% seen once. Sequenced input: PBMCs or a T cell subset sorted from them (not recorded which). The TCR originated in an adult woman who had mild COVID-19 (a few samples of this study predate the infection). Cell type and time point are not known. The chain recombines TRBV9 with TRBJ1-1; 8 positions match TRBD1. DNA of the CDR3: TGTGCCAGCAGCGTAGCAGGGGGCGACACTGAAGCTTTCTTT. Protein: CASSVAGGDTEAFF.